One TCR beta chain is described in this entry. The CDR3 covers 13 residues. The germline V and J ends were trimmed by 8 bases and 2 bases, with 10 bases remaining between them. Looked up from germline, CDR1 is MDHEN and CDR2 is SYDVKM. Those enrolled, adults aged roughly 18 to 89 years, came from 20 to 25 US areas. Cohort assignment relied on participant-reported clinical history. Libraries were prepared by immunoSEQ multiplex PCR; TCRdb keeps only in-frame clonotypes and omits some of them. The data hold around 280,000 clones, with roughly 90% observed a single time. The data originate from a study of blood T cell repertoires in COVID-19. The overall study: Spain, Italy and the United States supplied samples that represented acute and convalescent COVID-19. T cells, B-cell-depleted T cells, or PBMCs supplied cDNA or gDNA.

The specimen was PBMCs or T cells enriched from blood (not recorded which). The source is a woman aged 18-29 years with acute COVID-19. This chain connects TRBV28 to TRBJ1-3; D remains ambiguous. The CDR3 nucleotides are TGTGCCAGCGGCCCCCCAACTGGAAACACCATATATTTT. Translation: CASGPPTGNTIYF.